This T cell receptor beta chain is drawn from a study of blood T cell repertoires in COVID-19. Across the whole study: The United States, Italy and Spain were the sources of the acute and convalescent COVID-19 samples. Sources were T cells, B-cell-depleted T cells, or PBMCs; the material itself was cDNA or gDNA.

Original data processing: Nucleated cell number was recorded as an estimate derived from reference gene primer amplification. This table comes from immunoSEQ multiplex PCR, and its TCRdb copy is limited to in-frame clones, with some not included. That table supplies the V and J calls and clone size; D and trimming were determined from the DNA. The sample records about 150,000 clones, under 85% being singletons. Patients in Seattle were enrolled during active infection, then followed longitudinally. Sequences were obtained from peripheral blood. The TCR originated in a man aged 60 to 69 with COVID-19, enrolled during active disease.

DNA for the CDR3: TGTGCCAGCTCGTCCGGGACAGGGGGCGCAGGTGAAAAACTGTTTTTT. This sequence encodes CASSSGTGGAGEKLFF. V is TRBV18 and J is TRBJ1-4; 12 bases line up with TRBD1. CDR1 is KGHSH and CDR2 is LQKENI in the germline V gene. V was clipped by 6 bases and J by 7 bases; unmatched bases: 9. CDR3 length: 16 amino acids.